Listed here is a single TCR beta chain. Its antigen is currently unknown. V lost 4 bases and J lost 1; bases outside the gene matches: 7. Germline V gene data show CDR1 as SGHRS and CDR2 as YFSETQ. The CDR3 has 15 residues. The sample comes from a study of T cell responses to AZD1222 COVID-19 vaccine. Whole-study results and caveats: The CD4 TCRs associated with vaccination extended across spike and predominated at 160-218 and 743-854.

Here immunoSEQ multiplex PCR was the method, and the copy in TCRdb shows in-frame clones only, minus some. The profile shows over 150,000 clones, approximately 90% of them singletons. The chain joins TRBV5-1 to TRBJ1-1; 7 bases are a match to TRBD1. Here the sequenced sample was peripheral blood, taken on day 0 of AZD1222 vaccination. The TCR sequence derives from an adult in good health. The CDR3 region has the DNA TGCGCCAGCAGCCCATGGACAGGAGGGAACACTGAAGCTTTCTTT. Translation: CASSPWTGGNTEAFF.